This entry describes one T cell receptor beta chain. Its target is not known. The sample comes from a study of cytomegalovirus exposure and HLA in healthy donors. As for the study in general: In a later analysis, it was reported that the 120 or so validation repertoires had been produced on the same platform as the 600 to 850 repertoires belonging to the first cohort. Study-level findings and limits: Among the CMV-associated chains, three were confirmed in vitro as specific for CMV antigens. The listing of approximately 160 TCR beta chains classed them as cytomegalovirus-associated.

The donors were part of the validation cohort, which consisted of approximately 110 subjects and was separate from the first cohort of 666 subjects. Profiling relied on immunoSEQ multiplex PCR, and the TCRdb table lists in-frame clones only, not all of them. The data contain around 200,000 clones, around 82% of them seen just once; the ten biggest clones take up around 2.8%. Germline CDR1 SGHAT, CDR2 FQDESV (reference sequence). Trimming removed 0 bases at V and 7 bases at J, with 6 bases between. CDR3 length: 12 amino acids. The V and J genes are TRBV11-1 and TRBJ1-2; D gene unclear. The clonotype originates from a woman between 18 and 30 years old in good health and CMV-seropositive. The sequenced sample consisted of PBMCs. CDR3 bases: TGTGCCAGCAGCTTAGCGCCAGGTGGCTACACCTTC. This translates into CASSLAPGGYTF.